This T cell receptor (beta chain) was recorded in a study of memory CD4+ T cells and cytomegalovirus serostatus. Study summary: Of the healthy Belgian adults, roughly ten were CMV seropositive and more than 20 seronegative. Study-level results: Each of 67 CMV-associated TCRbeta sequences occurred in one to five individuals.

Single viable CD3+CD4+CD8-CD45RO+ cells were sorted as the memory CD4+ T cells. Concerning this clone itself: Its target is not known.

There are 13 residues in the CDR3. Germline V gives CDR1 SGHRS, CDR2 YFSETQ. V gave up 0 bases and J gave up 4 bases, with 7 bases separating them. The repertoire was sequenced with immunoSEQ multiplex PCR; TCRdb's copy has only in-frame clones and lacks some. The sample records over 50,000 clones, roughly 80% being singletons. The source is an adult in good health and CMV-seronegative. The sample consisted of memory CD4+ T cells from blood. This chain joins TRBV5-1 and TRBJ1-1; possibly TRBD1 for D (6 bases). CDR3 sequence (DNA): TGCGCCAGCAGCTTGGGAGGGGGCACTGAAGCTTTCTTT. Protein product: CASSLGGGTEAFF.